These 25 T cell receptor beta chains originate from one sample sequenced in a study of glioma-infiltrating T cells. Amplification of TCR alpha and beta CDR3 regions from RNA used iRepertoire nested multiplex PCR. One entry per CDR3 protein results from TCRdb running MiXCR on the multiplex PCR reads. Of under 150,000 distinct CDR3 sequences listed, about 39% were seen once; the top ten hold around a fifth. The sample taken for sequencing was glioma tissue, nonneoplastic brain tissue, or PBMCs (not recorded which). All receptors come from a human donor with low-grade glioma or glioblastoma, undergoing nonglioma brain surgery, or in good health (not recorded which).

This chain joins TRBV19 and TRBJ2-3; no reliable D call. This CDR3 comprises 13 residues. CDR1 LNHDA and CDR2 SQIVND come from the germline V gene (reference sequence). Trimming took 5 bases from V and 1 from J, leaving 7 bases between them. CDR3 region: CASSREGTDTQYF. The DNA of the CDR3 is TGTGCCAGTAGTCGAGAGGGCACAGATACGCAGTATTTT.

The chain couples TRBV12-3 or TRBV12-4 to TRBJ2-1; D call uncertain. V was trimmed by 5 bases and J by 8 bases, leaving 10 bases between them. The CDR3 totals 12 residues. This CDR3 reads CASSPIMDEQFF. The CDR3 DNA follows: TGTGCCAGCAGTCCGATAATGGATGAGCAGTTCTTC.

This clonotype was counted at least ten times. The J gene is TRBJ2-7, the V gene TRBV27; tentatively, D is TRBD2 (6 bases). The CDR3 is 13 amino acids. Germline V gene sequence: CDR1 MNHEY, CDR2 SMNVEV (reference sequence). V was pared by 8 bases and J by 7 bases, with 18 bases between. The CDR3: CASSLRGYTEQYF. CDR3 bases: TGTGCCAGCTCCTTGCGGGGATATACGGAGCAGTACTTC.

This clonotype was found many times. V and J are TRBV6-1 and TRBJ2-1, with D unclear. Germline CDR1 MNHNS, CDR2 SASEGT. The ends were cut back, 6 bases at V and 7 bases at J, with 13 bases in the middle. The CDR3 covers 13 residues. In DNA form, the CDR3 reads TGTGCCAGCAGCTCTACCATTGGGAATGAGCAGTTCTTC. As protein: CASSSTIGNEQFF.

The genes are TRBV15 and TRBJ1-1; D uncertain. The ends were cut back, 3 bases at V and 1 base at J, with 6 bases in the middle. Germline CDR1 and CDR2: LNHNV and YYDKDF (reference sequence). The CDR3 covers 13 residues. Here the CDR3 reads CATSSGGNTEAFF. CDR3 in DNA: TGTGCCACCAGCAGCGGAGGGAACACTGAAGCTTTCTTT.

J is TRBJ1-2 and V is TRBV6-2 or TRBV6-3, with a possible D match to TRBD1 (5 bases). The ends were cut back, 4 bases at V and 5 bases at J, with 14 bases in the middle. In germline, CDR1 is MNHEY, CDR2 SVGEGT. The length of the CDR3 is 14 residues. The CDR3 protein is CASSSGQPAYGYTF. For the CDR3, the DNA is TGTGCCAGCAGTTCGGGGCAGCCAGCTTATGGCTACACCTTC.

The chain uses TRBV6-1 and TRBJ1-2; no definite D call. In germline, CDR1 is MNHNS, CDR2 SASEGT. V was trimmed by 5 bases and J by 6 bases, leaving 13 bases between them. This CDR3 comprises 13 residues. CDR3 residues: CASSPMRLDGYTF. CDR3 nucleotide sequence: TGTGCCAGCAGTCCGATGAGACTGGATGGCTACACCTTC.

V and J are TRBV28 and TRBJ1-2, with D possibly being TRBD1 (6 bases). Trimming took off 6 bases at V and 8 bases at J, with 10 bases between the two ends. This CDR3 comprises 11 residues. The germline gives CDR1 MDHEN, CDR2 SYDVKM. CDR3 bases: TGTGCCAGCAGCCGGACAGAGGGCTACACCTTC. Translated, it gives CASSRTEGYTF.

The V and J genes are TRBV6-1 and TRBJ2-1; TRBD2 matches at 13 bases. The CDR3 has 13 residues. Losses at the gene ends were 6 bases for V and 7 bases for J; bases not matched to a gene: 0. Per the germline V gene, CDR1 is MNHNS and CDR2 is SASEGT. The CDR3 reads CASRTSGGNEQFF. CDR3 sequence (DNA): TGTGCCAGCAGGACTAGCGGGGGGAATGAGCAGTTCTTC.

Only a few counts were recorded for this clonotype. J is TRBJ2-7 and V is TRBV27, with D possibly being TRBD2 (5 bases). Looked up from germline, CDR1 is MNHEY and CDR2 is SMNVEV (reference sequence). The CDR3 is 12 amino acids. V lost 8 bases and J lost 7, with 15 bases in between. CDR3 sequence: CASRGEGFEQYF. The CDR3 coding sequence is TGTGCCAGCCGGGGAGAGGGTTTTGAGCAGTACTTC.

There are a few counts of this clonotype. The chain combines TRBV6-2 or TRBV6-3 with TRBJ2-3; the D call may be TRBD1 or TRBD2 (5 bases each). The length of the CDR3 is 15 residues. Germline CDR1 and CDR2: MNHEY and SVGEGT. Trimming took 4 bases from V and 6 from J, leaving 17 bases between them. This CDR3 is CASSSEGTLGDTQYF. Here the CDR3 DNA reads TGTGCCAGCAGTTCAGAGGGGACCCTCGGGGATACGCAGTATTTT.

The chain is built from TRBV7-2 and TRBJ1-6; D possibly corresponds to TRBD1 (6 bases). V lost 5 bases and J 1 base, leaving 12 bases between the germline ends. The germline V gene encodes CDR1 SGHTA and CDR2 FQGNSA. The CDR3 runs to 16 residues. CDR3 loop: CASSPIQGSYNSPLHF. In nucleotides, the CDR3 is TGTGCCAGCAGCCCAATACAGGGATCCTATAATTCACCCCTCCACTTT.

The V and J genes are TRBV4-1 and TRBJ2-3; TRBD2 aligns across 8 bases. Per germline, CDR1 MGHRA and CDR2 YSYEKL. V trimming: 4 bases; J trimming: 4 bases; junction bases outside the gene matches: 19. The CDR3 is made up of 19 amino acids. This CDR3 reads CASSPILTDSGSLADTQYF. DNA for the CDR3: TGCGCCAGCAGCCCAATACTTACCGACAGCGGGAGCCTGGCAGATACGCAGTATTTT.

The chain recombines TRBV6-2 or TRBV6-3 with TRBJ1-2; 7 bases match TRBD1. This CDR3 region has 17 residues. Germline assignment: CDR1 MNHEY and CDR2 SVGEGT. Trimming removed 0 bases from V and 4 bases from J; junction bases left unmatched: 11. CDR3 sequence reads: CASSYSAYTGDGYGYTF. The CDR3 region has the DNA TGTGCCAGCAGTTACTCCGCTTACACAGGGGACGGCTATGGCTACACCTTC.

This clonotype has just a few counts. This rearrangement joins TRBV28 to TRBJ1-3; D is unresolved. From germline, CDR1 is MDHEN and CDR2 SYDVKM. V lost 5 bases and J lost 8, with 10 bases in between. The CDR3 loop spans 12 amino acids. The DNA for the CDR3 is TGTGCCAGCAGTCCCCCCGGGGACACCATATATTTT. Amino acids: CASSPPGDTIYF.

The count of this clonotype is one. CDR3 bases: TGTGCCAGCAGTTCTTTAGTAACGAACACCGGGGAGCTGTTTTTT. Protein: CASSSLVTNTGELFF. The chain combines TRBV12-3 or TRBV12-4 with TRBJ2-2; unclear D gene. The V end was cut by 4 bases, the J end by 0 bases, with 9 bases between. CDR3 length equals 15 residues.

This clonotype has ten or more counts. This CDR3 reads CASSLSENTEAFF. In nucleotides, the CDR3 is TGTGCCAGCAGTTTATCAGAAAACACTGAAGCTTTCTTT. The chain links TRBV27 to TRBJ1-1; D gene uncertain. The CDR3 contains 13 residues. Germline V gene data show CDR1 as MNHEY and CDR2 as SMNVEV (reference sequence). V was trimmed by 0 bases and J by 2 bases, leaving 4 bases between them.

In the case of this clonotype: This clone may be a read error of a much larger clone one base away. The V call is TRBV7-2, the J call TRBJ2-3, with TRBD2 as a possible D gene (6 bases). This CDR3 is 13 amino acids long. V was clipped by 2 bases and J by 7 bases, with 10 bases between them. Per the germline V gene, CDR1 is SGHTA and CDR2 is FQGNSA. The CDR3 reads CASSLRGAYTQYF. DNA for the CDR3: TGTGCCAGCAGCTTACGCGGGGCATATACGCAGTATTTT.

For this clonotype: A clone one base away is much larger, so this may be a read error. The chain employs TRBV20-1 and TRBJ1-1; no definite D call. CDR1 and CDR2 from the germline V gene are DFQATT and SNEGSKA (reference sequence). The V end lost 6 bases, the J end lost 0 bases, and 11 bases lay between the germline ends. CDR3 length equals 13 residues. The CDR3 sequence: CSAPQALNTEAFF. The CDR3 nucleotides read TGCAGTGCCCCACAAGCCTTGAACACTGAAGCTTTCTTT.

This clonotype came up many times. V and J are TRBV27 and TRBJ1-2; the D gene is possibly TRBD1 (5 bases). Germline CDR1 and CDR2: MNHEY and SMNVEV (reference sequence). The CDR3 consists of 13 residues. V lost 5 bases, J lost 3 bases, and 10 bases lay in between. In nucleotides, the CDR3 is TGTGCCAGCAGTGATGACAGATACTATGGCTACACCTTC. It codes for CASSDDRYYGYTF.

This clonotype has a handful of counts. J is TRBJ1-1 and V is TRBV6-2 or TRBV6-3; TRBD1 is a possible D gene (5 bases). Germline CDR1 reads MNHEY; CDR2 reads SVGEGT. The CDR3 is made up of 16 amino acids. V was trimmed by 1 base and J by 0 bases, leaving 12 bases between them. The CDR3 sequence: CASSYFRGTMNTEAFF. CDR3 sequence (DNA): TGTGCCAGCAGTTACTTTCGGGGGACCATGAACACTGAAGCTTTCTTT.

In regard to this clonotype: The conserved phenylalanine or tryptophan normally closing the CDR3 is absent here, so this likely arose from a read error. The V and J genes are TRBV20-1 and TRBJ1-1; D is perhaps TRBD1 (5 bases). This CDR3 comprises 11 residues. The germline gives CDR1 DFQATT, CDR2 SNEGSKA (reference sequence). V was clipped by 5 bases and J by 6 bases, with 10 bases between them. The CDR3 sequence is CSAAGNAEAFS. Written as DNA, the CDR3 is TGCAGTGCTGCAGGGAATGCTGAAGCTTTCTCT.

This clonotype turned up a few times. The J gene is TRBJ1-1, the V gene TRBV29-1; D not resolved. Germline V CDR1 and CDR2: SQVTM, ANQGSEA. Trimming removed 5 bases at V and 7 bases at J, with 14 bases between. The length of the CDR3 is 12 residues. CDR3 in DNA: TGCAGCGTTTCACCAACGTTGGGTGAAGCTTTCTTT. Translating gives CSVSPTLGEAFF.

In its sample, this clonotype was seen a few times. CDR3 nucleotide sequence: TGCAGTGCCTCCACGGGTAGCGGGAGGACAGATACGCAGTATTTT. This gives the protein CSASTGSGRTDTQYF. The rearrangement links TRBV20-1 to TRBJ2-3; TRBD2 aligns across 10 bases. CDR1 is DFQATT, CDR2 SNEGSKA, per germline (reference sequence). The CDR3 has 15 residues. Trimming took 6 bases from V and 3 from J; bases not matched to a gene: 9.

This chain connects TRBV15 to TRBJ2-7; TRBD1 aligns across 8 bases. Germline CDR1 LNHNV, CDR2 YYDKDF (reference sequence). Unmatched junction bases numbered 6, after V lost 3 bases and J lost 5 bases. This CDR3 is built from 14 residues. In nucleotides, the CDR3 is TGTGCCACCAGCAGGAGACAGGGGATCAACGAGCAGTACTTC. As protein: CATSRRQGINEQYF.